At least ten counts were recorded for the clone carrying this T cell receptor (beta chain). The sample originates from a study of Graves' ophthalmopathy and Graves' hyperthyroidism. Every ophthalmopathy donor presented moderate-to-severe activity, CAS ≥3, NOSPECS ≥4 and duration under 3 months. RNA transcripts yielded amplified TCR beta CDR3 regions. The first round was an RT-PCR with HTBI primers, and the second round was a multiplex PCR. TCRdb ran MiXCR on the multiplex PCR reads and lists one entry per CDR3 protein. The sample carries approximately 500,000 distinct CDR3 sequences, under 15% recorded once. Per the germline V gene, CDR1 is DFQATT and CDR2 is SNEGSKA (reference sequence). V lost 6 bases to trimming and J lost 4 bases, with 9 bases between them. This CDR3 region has 11 residues.

The TCR sequence derives from a woman aged 30 to 39 with Graves' ophthalmopathy. This chain connects TRBV20-1 to TRBJ1-2, with D hard to call. The sample comprised blood. CDR3 coding DNA: TGCAGTGCCCACAAGCTCTATGGCTACACCTTC. Translating it yields CSAHKLYGYTF.